These T cell receptor beta chains were read from a single sample in a study of vaccination and CD4 T cells after COVID-19. Antigens for these TCRs are unknown. TCRdb itself ran the PCR reads through MiXCR, one entry per CDR3 protein. The profile covers some 7,000 distinct CDR3 sequences, with around 35% appearing a single time and about a third taken by the ten largest. Material: CD4+ T cells from blood, cultured in vitro. Receptors originate from a human donor in good health. Both conserved end residues are part of each CDR3. Each record gives: D gene, clone size, J gene, CDR3 length, V gene, CDR3 protein, CDR3 DNA. The D gene is left open where the match is weak. Clone size is not always given. Where it is, it says once, few, many or a class for expanded clones.

d_gene: TRBD1; abundance: NA; j_gene: TRBJ2-1; len: 13; v_gene: TRBV7-2; CDR3aa: CASSLRQGGEQFF; CDR3nt: TGTGCCAGCAGCCTCCGACAGGGCGGGGAGCAGTTCTTC
d_gene: NA; abundance: NA; j_gene: TRBJ2-1; len: 12; v_gene: TRBV7-2; CDR3aa: CASSLEGDEQFF; CDR3nt: TGTGCCAGCAGCTTGGAGGGGGATGAGCAGTTCTTC
d_gene: TRBD2; abundance: NA; j_gene: TRBJ2-2; len: 17; v_gene: TRBV6-2/TRBV6-3; CDR3aa: CASSQRLAGSNTGELFF; CDR3nt: TGTGCCAGCAGTCAACGACTAGCGGGTTCGAACACCGGGGAGCTGTTTTTT
d_gene: NA; abundance: NA; j_gene: TRBJ2-3; len: 13; v_gene: TRBV7-2; CDR3aa: CASSSPATDTQYF; CDR3nt: TGTGCCAGCAGCTCCCCAGCGACAGATACGCAGTATTTT
d_gene: NA; abundance: NA; j_gene: TRBJ1-1; len: 14; v_gene: TRBV6-2/TRBV6-3; CDR3aa: CATSSGFEGRGAFF; CDR3nt: TGTGCCACCAGTTCAGGGTTTGAAGGAAGAGGAGCTTTCTTT
d_gene: NA; abundance: NA; j_gene: TRBJ2-5; len: 12; v_gene: TRBV28; CDR3aa: CASSKWQETQYF; CDR3nt: TGTGCCAGCAGTAAGTGGCAAGAGACCCAGTACTTC
d_gene: NA; abundance: NA; j_gene: TRBJ2-7; len: 16; v_gene: TRBV23-1; CDR3aa: CASSHYRTLARCEQYF; CDR3nt: TGCGCCAGCAGTCACTATAGGACCTTAGCTCGTTGCGAGCAGTACTTC
d_gene: TRBD2; abundance: NA; j_gene: TRBJ2-1; len: 16; v_gene: TRBV6-2/TRBV6-3; CDR3aa: CASSPPRASGRQRQFF; CDR3nt: TGTGCCAGCAGTCCCCCGAGAGCTAGCGGGAGGCAACGGCAGTTCTTC
d_gene: NA; abundance: NA; j_gene: TRBJ1-6; len: 13; v_gene: TRBV7-2; CDR3aa: CASSFDQEEPLHF; CDR3nt: TGTGCCAGCAGCTTTGACCAGGAAGAGCCCCTCCACTTT
d_gene: NA; abundance: NA; j_gene: TRBJ1-1; len: 14; v_gene: TRBV20-1; CDR3aa: CSASRLVANTEAFF; CDR3nt: TGCAGTGCTTCTCGTTTAGTCGCGAACACTGAAGCTTTCTTT
d_gene: NA; abundance: NA; j_gene: TRBJ2-1; len: 15; v_gene: TRBV2; CDR3aa: CASRGTGRTYNEQFF; CDR3nt: TGTGCCAGCAGGGGTACAGGGAGGACCTACAATGAGCAGTTCTTC
d_gene: TRBD2; abundance: NA; j_gene: TRBJ2-1; len: 14; v_gene: TRBV12-3/TRBV12-4; CDR3aa: CASSPGLAGSRQFF; CDR3nt: TGTGCCAGCAGCCCGGGGCTAGCGGGTTCTAGGCAGTTCTTC
d_gene: NA; abundance: NA; j_gene: TRBJ2-7; len: 13; v_gene: TRBV29-1; CDR3aa: CSVGSGEDSEQYF; CDR3nt: TGCAGCGTTGGTTCCGGAGAGGATAGCGAGCAGTACTTC
d_gene: NA; abundance: few; j_gene: TRBJ1-5; len: 14; v_gene: TRBV2; CDR3aa: CASSESGLPPPQHF; CDR3nt: TGTGCCAGCAGTGAGTCTGGACTGCCGCCGCCCCAGCATTTT
d_gene: TRBD2; abundance: few; j_gene: TRBJ2-2; len: 18; v_gene: TRBV7-2; CDR3aa: CASSVRASGPKLNGELFF; CDR3nt: TGTGCCAGCAGCGTTAGGGCTAGCGGGCCCAAACTTAACGGGGAGCTGTTTTTT
d_gene: NA; abundance: NA; j_gene: TRBJ1-6; len: 16; v_gene: TRBV28; CDR3aa: CASSSLQEEYNSPLHF; CDR3nt: TGTGCCAGCAGTTCACTCCAGGAGGAGTATAATTCACCCCTCCACTTT
d_gene: TRBD1; abundance: once; j_gene: TRBJ1-2; len: 15; v_gene: TRBV25-1; CDR3aa: CASSDPTGTGYGYTF; CDR3nt: TGTGCCAGCAGTGATCCTACCGGGACAGGGTATGGCTACACCTTC
d_gene: NA; abundance: few; j_gene: TRBJ1-1; len: 15; v_gene: TRBV7-3; CDR3aa: CASSFMGSGDTEAFF; CDR3nt: TGTGCCAGCAGCTTTATGGGAAGCGGCGACACTGAAGCTTTCTTT
d_gene: NA; abundance: few; j_gene: TRBJ2-1; len: 14; v_gene: TRBV20-1; CDR3aa: CSARDWGGGYEQFF; CDR3nt: TGCAGTGCTAGAGATTGGGGGGGCGGGTATGAGCAGTTCTTC
d_gene: NA; abundance: NA; j_gene: TRBJ1-5; len: 15; v_gene: TRBV30; CDR3aa: CAWAEGGYSNQPQHF; CDR3nt: TGTGCCTGGGCTGAGGGAGGATATAGCAATCAGCCCCAGCATTTT